The 21 T cell receptor beta chains in this list originate from one sample, sequenced in a study of technical replicates of blood from a few donors. Libraries were prepared by immunoSEQ multiplex PCR; TCRdb keeps only in-frame clonotypes and omits some of them. Of 75,000 to 80,000 clones detected, 94% appear once; the ten largest clones hold 0.3% to 0.45%. Sequencing used T cells isolated from PBMCs. Receptors originate from a human donor in good health.

This clone showed up just once. At the DNA level, this CDR3 is encoded by other sequences in the same sample as well. The chain joins TRBV5-6 to TRBJ2-7, with 8 bases that match TRBD1. J was trimmed by 5 bases and V by 5 bases; bases with no gene match: 9. The CDR3 length is 14 residues. The germline V gene has CDR1 SGHDT and CDR2 YYEEEE. CDR3 sequence: CASRTGEFLDEQYF. CDR3 sequence (DNA): TGTGCCAGCAGGACAGGGGAGTTTCTAGACGAGCAGTACTTC. The variable domain in full, completed from reference TRBV5-6 and TRBJ2-7, reads DAGVTQSPTHLIKTRGQQVTLRCSPKSGHDTVSWYQQALGQGPQFIFQYYEEEERQRGNFPDRFSGHQFPNYSSELNVNALLLGDSALYLCASRTGEFLDEQYFGPGTRLTVT.

The rearrangement joins TRBV7-3 to TRBJ2-3, with 13 bases identical to TRBD2. The CDR3 covers 16 residues. Per the germline V gene, CDR1 is SGHTA and CDR2 is FQGTGA. The V gene end was trimmed by 5 bases and the J gene end by 4 bases; junction bases not matched to a gene: 6. The DNA of the CDR3 is TGTGCCAGCAGCCCAAGACTAGCGGGAGGTTCAGATACGCAGTATTTT. This sequence encodes CASSPRLAGGSDTQYF.

The chain carries TRBV19 and TRBJ1-2, with TRBD1 matching 8 bases. The CDR3 is made up of 13 amino acids. V lost 10 bases to trimming and J lost 7 bases; unmatched junction nucleotides: 11. Germline CDR1 is LNHDA and CDR2 is SQIVND (reference sequence). The CDR3 loop is CATSEQGVGGYTF. The CDR3 DNA is TGTGCCACAAGTGAACAGGGGGTTGGTGGCTACACCTTC.

The rearrangement joins TRBV5-6 to TRBJ1-3; D ambiguous. V was trimmed by 0 bases and J by 0 bases, leaving 4 bases between them. The germline V gene encodes CDR1 SGHDT and CDR2 YYEEEE. The CDR3 is 14 residues long. Here the CDR3 DNA reads TGTGCCAGCAGCTTGGTTCTCTCTGGAAACACCATATATTTT. Translated: CASSLVLSGNTIYF. The variable domain in full, with the rest retrieved from reference TRBV5-6 and TRBJ1-3, is DAGVTQSPTHLIKTRGQQVTLRCSPKSGHDTVSWYQQALGQGPQFIFQYYEEEERQRGNFPDRFSGHQFPNYSSELNVNALLLGDSALYLCASSLVLSGNTIYFGEGSWLTVV.

The chain carries TRBV25-1 and TRBJ2-7, with TRBD1 identical over 7 bases. J gave up 7 bases and V 6 bases, and 15 bases lay outside the gene matches. Germline CDR1 MGHDK, CDR2 SYGVNS. CDR3 length: 15 amino acids. CDR3 nucleotide sequence: TGTGCCAGCAGACCACCCGGGACAGCCCCGGGGGAGCAGTACTTC. Translated, it gives CASRPPGTAPGEQYF.

V is TRBV2 and J is TRBJ2-3, with 10 bases identical to TRBD2. Germline V gene data show CDR1 as SNHLY and CDR2 as FYNNEI. Losses at the gene ends were 3 bases for V and 3 bases for J; bases not matched to a gene: 3. CDR3 size: 15 residues. Here the CDR3 reads CASSDEAGGTDTQYF. CDR3 nucleotide sequence: TGTGCCAGCAGTGACGAAGCGGGAGGGACAGATACGCAGTATTTT.

The chain uses TRBV28 and TRBJ1-2; D ambiguous. Germline V gene data show CDR1 as MDHEN and CDR2 as SYDVKM. The V and J ends lost 7 bases and 1 base respectively, with 10 bases between them. This CDR3 has 13 amino acids. In nucleotides, the CDR3 is TGTGCCAGCACGCCCGGCGGTAACTATGGCTACACCTTC. It specifies CASTPGGNYGYTF.

The CDR3 DNA sequence: TGTGCCAGCAGTTTAGGACAGAGAACCACTGAAGCTTTCTTT. Translated, it gives CASSLGQRTTEAFF. J is TRBJ1-1 and V is TRBV27, with D perhaps matching TRBD1 (6 bases). The CDR3 is 14 residues long. CDR1 is MNHEY, CDR2 SMNVEV, per germline (reference sequence). The V gene lost 2 bases and the J gene lost 4 bases, with 11 bases spanning the gap.

The rearrangement links TRBV9 to TRBJ1-2; no definite D call. Germline CDR1 is SGDLS and CDR2 is YYNGEE. With 0 bases removed from V and 4 bases from J, the gap between germline ends came to 7 bases. There are 13 residues in the CDR3. CDR3 DNA sequence: TGTGCCAGCAGCGTAGATGACTCCTATGGCTACACCTTC. Translation: CASSVDDSYGYTF.

The CDR3 DNA sequence: TGTGCCACCGGCCGGGGGACGGCTAGGGATGAGCAGTTCTTC. Residues: CATGRGTARDEQFF. The J gene is TRBJ2-1, the V gene TRBV6-5; possibly TRBD2 for D (6 bases). The CDR3 runs to 14 residues. V was trimmed by 10 bases and J by 8 bases, leaving 21 bases between them. Germline V gives CDR1 MNHEY, CDR2 SVGAGI.

The chain links TRBV19 to TRBJ1-5; maybe TRBD1 (5 bases). V lost 7 bases and J lost 1, with 11 bases in between. Germline values: CDR1 LNHDA, CDR2 SQIVND (reference sequence). The CDR3 covers 14 residues. In DNA, the CDR3 is TGTGCCAGTACCCTGGGGCAGAGCAATCAGCCCCAGCATTTT. Translating gives CASTLGQSNQPQHF.

This clone appeared once. The CDR3 reads CASSPKGIRDRDVRAFF. CDR3 coding DNA: TGTGCCAGCAGCCCTAAGGGAATCCGGGACAGGGACGTGCGGGCTTTCTTT. V usage is TRBV7-9 and J usage is TRBJ1-1, with 9 bases that match TRBD1. J gave up 11 bases and V 5 bases, and 21 bases lay outside the gene matches. Germline lookup yields CDR1 SEHNR and CDR2 FQNEAQ (reference sequence). The CDR3 spans 17 residues.

This clone was seen only once. This sequence joins TRBV18 and TRBJ2-1; 8 nucleotides line up with TRBD1. The CDR3 covers 13 residues. The V gene end was trimmed by 3 bases and the J gene end by 5 bases; junction bases not matched to a gene: 0. Germline CDR1 KGHSH, CDR2 LQKENI. CDR3 DNA sequence: TGTGCCAGCTCACCGGACAGGGACAATGAGCAGTTCTTC. This encodes CASSPDRDNEQFF.

V gene TRBV2 combines with J gene TRBJ2-7, with 11 bases fitting TRBD1. The germline gives CDR1 SNHLY, CDR2 FYNNEI. This CDR3 region has 12 residues. J was trimmed by 2 bases and V by 10 bases; bases with no gene match: 1. The CDR3: CATGQGAYEQYF. As DNA, the CDR3 is TGTGCCACGGGACAGGGGGCCTACGAGCAGTACTTC.

This clone was recorded once. The chain has TRBV7-2 and TRBJ2-3; tentative D call: TRBD2 (5 bases). CDR3 size: 11 residues. Trimming took 4 bases from V and 15 from J, leaving 14 bases between them. CDR1 and CDR2 (germline): SGHTA, FQGNSA. Here the CDR3 reads CASSSWGDFYF. CDR3 DNA: TGTGCCAGCAGCTCGTGGGGAGATTTTTATTTT.

The chain joins TRBV28 to TRBJ2-1; possibly TRBD2 for D (6 bases). Per germline, CDR1 MDHEN and CDR2 SYDVKM. This CDR3 has 14 residues. The CDR3 DNA sequence: TGTGCGTCAATGGTGGGGAGGTTGAACAATGAGCAGTTCTTC. Translating it yields CASMVGRLNNEQFF.

CDR3 protein: CASSVGTVYAYEQYF. The CDR3 DNA is TGTGCCAGTAGTGTAGGGACAGTATACGCCTACGAGCAGTACTTC. This chain links TRBV19 with TRBJ2-7; 7 positions match TRBD1. The junction had 9 bases not matched to a gene; V was cut back by 5 bases and J by 2 bases. Germline CDR1 LNHDA, CDR2 SQIVND (reference sequence). This CDR3 spans 15 amino acids. The full variable domain, with the rest looked up from reference TRBV19 and TRBJ2-7, is DGGITQSPKYLFRKEGQNVTLSCEQNLNHDAMYWYRQDPGQGLRLIYYSQIVNDFQKGDIAEGYSVSREKKESFPLTVTSAQKNPTAFYLCASSVGTVYAYEQYFGPGTRLTVT.

The CDR3 DNA reads as TGTGCCAGCACGGACAGGGGTTACTACAATGTCAATGAGCAGTTCTTC. Residues: CASTDRGYYNVNEQFF. The chain combines TRBV25-1 with TRBJ2-1; 9 positions match TRBD1. The J segment lost 6 bases and the V segment lost 7 bases, leaving 13 bases of the junction unmatched. The length of the CDR3 is 16 residues. CDR1 and CDR2 (germline): MGHDK, SYGVNS.

The chain joins TRBV10-3 to TRBJ2-1, with a possible D match to TRBD2 (5 bases). Germline V CDR1 and CDR2: ENHRY, SYGVKD. V was clipped by 6 bases and J by 5 bases, with 11 bases between them. The CDR3 is 13 amino acids. The CDR3 DNA reads TGTGCCATCAGATTATCGACTAACAATGAGCAGTTCTTC. Encoded protein: CAIRLSTNNEQFF.

The rearrangement links TRBV11-2 to TRBJ2-3; tentative D call: TRBD2 (6 bases). With 2 bases removed from V and 2 bases from J, the gap between germline ends came to 8 bases. The CDR3 totals 14 residues. The germline V gene has CDR1 SGHAT and CDR2 FQNNGV. CDR3 bases: TGTGCCAGCAGCTTATGGACTAACACAGATACGCAGTATTTT. This encodes CASSLWTNTDTQYF.

The V and J genes are TRBV18 and TRBJ1-1; D unresolved. Germline lookup yields CDR1 KGHSH and CDR2 LQKENI. The CDR3 covers 15 residues. The V gene lost 2 bases and the J gene lost 1 base, with 11 bases spanning the gap. The CDR3 coding sequence is TGTGCCAGCTCACCATCGAGTCAGGAGAACACTGAAGCTTTCTTT. Protein: CASSPSSQENTEAFF.